The next 7 T cell receptor beta chains were all read from a single sample in a study of blood T cell repertoires in COVID-19. Produced via immunoSEQ multiplex PCR; TCRdb's table is partial and in-frame only. The table records approximately 500,000 clones, about 88% of them present only once. The sequencing sample was made of peripheral blood. The receptors come from a man between 18 and 35 years old with COVID-19, enrolled during active disease.

This chain uses TRBV5-1 with TRBJ2-7; TRBD1 is a possible D gene (6 bases). The V gene lost 0 bases and the J gene lost 3 bases, with 16 bases spanning the gap. CDR3 length: 16 residues. Germline CDR1 is SGHRS and CDR2 is YFSETQ. The CDR3 is CASSLADRLGDYEQYF. The CDR3 nucleotides read TGCGCCAGCAGCTTGGCCGACAGGTTAGGGGACTACGAGCAGTACTTC.

This clone has only one observation. V usage is TRBV10-3 and J usage is TRBJ2-7, with D hard to call. The CDR3 runs to 13 residues. Per germline, CDR1 ENHRY and CDR2 SYGVKD. V was shortened by 5 bases and J by 0 bases, with 8 bases between the two germline ends. The CDR3 loop is CAISRASSYEQYF. CDR3 bases: TGTGCCATCAGTCGCGCGAGCTCCTACGAGCAGTACTTC.

The chain carries TRBV9 and TRBJ2-1, with 10 bases matching TRBD2. The CDR3 covers 16 residues. CDR1 and CDR2 from the germline V gene are SGDLS and YYNGEE. The junction had 4 bases not matched to a gene; V was cut back by 0 bases and J by 4 bases. CDR3 nucleotides: TGTGCCAGCAGCGTAGCAGGGACTAGCGTGTACAATGAGCAGTTCTTC. Amino acid sequence: CASSVAGTSVYNEQFF. The entire variable domain, with the rest obtained from reference TRBV9 and TRBJ2-1, is as follows: DSGVTQTPKHLITATGQRVTLRCSPRSGDLSVYWYQQSLDQGLQFLIQYYNGEERAKGNILERFSAQQFPDLHSELNLSSLELGDSALYFCASSVAGTSVYNEQFFGPGTRLTVL.

The chain has TRBV6-5 and TRBJ2-3, with a weak D call TRBD2 (6 bases). Per germline, CDR1 MNHEY and CDR2 SVGAGI. The CDR3 is 13 amino acids. V lost 4 bases, J lost 4 bases, and 9 bases lay in between. The CDR3 region is CASSLGLADTQYF. The DNA of the CDR3 is TGTGCCAGCAGTTTGGGACTCGCAGATACGCAGTATTTT.

V is TRBV6-5 and J is TRBJ1-6; unclear D gene. V was cut by 8 bases and J by 6 bases, with 11 bases left in between. CDR3 size: 13 residues. Germline lookup yields CDR1 MNHEY and CDR2 SVGAGI. The CDR3 region is CASHTQTNSPLHF. DNA of the CDR3: TGTGCCAGCCACACACAGACTAATTCACCCCTCCACTTT.

Comments on this clone: Other DNA sequences in this specimen translate into the identical CDR3. The gene calls are TRBV5-6 and TRBJ1-1; no definite D call. Germline V CDR1 and CDR2: SGHDT, YYEEEE. The CDR3 consists of 12 residues. V was pared by 0 bases and J by 3 bases, with 3 bases between. The CDR3 protein is CASSLADTEAFF. The CDR3 DNA reads TGTGCCAGCAGCTTGGCTGACACTGAAGCTTTCTTT.

The J gene is TRBJ2-5, the V gene TRBV27; 13 bases line up with TRBD2. The V segment lost 6 bases and the J segment 1 base; nucleotides outside the gene matches: 5. Germline lookup yields CDR1 MNHEY and CDR2 SMNVEV (reference sequence). This CDR3 contains 16 residues. Written as DNA, the CDR3 is TGTGCCAGCAGACGGACTAGCGGGGGTTTCCAAGAGACCCAGTACTTC. This sequence encodes CASRRTSGGFQETQYF.